This T cell receptor (beta chain) was obtained from a study of monozygotic twins with inflammatory bowel disease. As to this clonotype: Its matching antigen is unknown.

The germline gives CDR1 SGHRS, CDR2 YFSETQ. This CDR3 is built from 16 residues. After re-calling the 5' RACE reads, TCRdb lists one entry per CDR3 protein, DNA absent. The repertoire shows 420,000 or so distinct CDR3 sequences; the top ten hold 2% to 2.5%. Study findings and constraints: Twin concordance left repertoire similarity unchanged, with limited power a possible explanation for this lack of difference.

The clonotype was recovered from a human donor with ulcerative colitis or Crohn's disease, or a healthy co-twin of an affected twin (not recorded which). This rearrangement joins TRBV5-1 to TRBJ1-5; no DNA is available, so the TRBD1 call from TCRdb remains unchecked. Sequencing was performed on blood. CDR3 residues: CASRGGTGDSNQPQHF.